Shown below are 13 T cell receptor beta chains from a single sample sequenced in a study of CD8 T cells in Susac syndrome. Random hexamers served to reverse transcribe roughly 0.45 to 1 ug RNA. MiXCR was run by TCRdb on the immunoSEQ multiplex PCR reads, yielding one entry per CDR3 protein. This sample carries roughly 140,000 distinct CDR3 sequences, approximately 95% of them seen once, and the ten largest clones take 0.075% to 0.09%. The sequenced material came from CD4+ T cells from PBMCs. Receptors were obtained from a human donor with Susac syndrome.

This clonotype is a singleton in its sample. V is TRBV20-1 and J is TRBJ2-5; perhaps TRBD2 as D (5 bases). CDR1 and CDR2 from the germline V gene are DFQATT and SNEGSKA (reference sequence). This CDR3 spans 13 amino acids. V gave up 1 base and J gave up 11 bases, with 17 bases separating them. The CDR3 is CSARGSAAVRQYF. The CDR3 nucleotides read TGCAGTGCTAGAGGTAGCGCGGCTGTTCGTCAGTACTTC.

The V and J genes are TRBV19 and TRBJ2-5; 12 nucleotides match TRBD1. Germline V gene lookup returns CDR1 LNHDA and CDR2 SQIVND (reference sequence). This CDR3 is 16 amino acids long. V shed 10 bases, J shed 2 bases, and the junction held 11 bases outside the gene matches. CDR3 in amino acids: CATRGTGGNLQETQYF. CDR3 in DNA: TGTGCCACCAGGGGGACAGGGGGCAACCTTCAAGAGACCCAGTACTTC.

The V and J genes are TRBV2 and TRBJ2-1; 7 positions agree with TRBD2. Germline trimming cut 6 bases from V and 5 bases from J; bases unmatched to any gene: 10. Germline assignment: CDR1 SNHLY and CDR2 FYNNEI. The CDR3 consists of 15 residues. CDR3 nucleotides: TGTGCCAGCAGGTTGGGCGGGAGTGGCGACAATGAGCAGTTCTTC. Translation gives CASRLGGSGDNEQFF.

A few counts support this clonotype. CDR3 nucleotide sequence: TGTGCCAGCAGCCAAGAAGGGGGGGCCGGGGAGCTGTTTTTT. It encodes CASSQEGGAGELFF. V and J are TRBV3-1 and TRBJ2-2; possibly TRBD2 for D (7 bases). The CDR3 is 14 residues long. Germline values: CDR1 LGHDT, CDR2 YNNKEL (reference sequence). V lost 0 bases and J 6 bases, leaving 8 bases between the germline ends.

CDR3 loop: CASRGMDRGVSGANVLTF. DNA of the CDR3: TGCGCCAGCAGGGGCATGGACAGGGGGGTCTCTGGGGCCAACGTCCTGACTTTC. The V and J genes are TRBV5-1 and TRBJ2-6; TRBD1 matches at 10 bases. The CDR3 covers 18 residues. Germline loops: CDR1 SGHRS, CDR2 YFSETQ. J was trimmed by 0 bases and V by 5 bases; bases with no gene match: 8.

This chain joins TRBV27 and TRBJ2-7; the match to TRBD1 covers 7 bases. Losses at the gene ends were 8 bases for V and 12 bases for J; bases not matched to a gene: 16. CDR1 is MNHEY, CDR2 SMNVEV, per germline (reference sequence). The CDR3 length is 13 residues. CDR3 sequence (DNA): TGTGCCAGCCGAACCTCCCCACAGGGGCGGTGGTACTTC. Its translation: CASRTSPQGRWYF.

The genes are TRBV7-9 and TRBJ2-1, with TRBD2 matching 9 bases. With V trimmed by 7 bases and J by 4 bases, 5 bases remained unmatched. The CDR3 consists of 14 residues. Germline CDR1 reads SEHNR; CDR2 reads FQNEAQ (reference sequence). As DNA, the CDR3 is TGTGCCAGCACACTAGCGGGTATATACAATGAGCAGTTCTTC. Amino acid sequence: CASTLAGIYNEQFF.

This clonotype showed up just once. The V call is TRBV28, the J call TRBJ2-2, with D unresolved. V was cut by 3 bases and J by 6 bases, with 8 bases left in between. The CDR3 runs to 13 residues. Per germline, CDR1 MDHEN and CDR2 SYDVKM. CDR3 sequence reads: CASSLRSPGELFF. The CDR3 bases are TGTGCCAGCAGTTTGAGGAGCCCCGGGGAGCTGTTTTTT.

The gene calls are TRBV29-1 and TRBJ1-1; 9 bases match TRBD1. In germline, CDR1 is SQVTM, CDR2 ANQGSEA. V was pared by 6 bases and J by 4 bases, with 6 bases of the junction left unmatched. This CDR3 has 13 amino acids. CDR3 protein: CSVSTGGLTEAFF. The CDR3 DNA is TGCAGCGTCTCGACAGGGGGGCTCACTGAAGCTTTCTTT.

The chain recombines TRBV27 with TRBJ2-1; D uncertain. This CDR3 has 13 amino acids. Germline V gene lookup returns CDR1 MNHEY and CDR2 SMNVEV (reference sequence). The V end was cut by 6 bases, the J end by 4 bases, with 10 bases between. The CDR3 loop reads CASRPHLYNEQFF. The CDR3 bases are TGTGCCAGCAGACCACACCTATACAATGAGCAGTTCTTC.

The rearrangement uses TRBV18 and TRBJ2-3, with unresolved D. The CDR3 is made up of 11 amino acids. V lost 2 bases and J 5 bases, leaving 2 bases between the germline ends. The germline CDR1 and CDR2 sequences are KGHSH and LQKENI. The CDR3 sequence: CASSPRDTQYF. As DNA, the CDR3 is TGTGCCAGCTCACCAAGAGATACGCAGTATTTT.

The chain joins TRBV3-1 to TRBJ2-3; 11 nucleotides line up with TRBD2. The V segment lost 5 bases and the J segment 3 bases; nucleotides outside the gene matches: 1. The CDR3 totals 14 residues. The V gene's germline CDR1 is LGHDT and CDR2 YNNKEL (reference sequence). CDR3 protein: CASSRTSGTDTQYF. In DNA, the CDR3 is TGTGCCAGCAGCAGGACTAGCGGGACAGATACGCAGTATTTT.

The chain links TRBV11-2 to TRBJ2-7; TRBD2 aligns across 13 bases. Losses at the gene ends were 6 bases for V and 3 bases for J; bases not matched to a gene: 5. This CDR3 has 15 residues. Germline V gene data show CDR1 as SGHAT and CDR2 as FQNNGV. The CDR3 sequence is CASSPRTSGSYEQYF. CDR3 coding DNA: TGTGCCAGCAGTCCTAGGACTAGCGGGAGCTACGAGCAGTACTTC. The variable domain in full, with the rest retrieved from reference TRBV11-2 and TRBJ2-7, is EAGVAQSPRYKIIEKRQSVAFWCNPISGHATLYWYQQILGQGPKLLIQFQNNGVVDDSQLPKDRFSAERLKGVDSTLKIQPAKLEDSAVYLCASSPRTSGSYEQYFGPGTRLTVT.